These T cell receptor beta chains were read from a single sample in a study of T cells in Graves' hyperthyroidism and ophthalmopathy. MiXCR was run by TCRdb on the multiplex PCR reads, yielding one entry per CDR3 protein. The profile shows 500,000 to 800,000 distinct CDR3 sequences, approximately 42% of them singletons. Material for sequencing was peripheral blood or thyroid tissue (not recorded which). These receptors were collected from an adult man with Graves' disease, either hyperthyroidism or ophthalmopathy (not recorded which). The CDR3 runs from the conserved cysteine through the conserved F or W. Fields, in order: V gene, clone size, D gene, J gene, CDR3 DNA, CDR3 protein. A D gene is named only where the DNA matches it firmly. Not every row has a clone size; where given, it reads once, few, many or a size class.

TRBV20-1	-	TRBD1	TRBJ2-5	TGCAGTGCTCCCATGGGACAGGGACCCTTC	CSAPMGQGPF
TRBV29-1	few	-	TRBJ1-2	TGCAGCGCCTTCCGAGGGGTTTACTATGGCTACACCTTC	CSAFRGVYYGYTF
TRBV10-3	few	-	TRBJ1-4	TGTGCCATCAGTGAGAATTCATCCGGGACTAATGAAAAACTGTTTTTT	CAISENSSGTNEKLFF
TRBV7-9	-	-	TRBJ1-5	TGTGCCAGCAGCAGAGAAGAAAATCAGCCCCAGCATTTT	CASSREENQPQHF
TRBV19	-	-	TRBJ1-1	TGTGCCAGTAGTGCCATCAGGGGCATGAACACTGAAGCTTTCTTT	CASSAIRGMNTEAFF
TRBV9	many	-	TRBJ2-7	TGTGCCAGCAGCGTTAACGTGGGACCCTACGAGCAGTACTTC	CASSVNVGPYEQYF
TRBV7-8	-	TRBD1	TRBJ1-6	TGCGCCAGCAGCCTCGGACAGGGTCAGCCCCTCCACTTT	CASSLGQGQPLHF
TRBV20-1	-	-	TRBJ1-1	TGCAGTGCTAGAGGACCTACAGGGTGGAGCACTGAAGCTTTCTTT	CSARGPTGWSTEAFF
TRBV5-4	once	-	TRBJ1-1	TGTGCCAGCAGCTTGGCGGGTAAGGGGGACACTGAAGCTTTCTTT	CASSLAGKGDTEAFF
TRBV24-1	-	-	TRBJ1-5	TGTGCCACCAGTGAGCAGGGGCTCCAGCATTTT	CATSEQGLQHF
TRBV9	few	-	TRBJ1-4	TGTGCCAGCAGCCCCCGACAGTCAACTAATGAAAAACTGTTTTTT	CASSPRQSTNEKLFF